The 17 T cell receptor beta chains listed next were all sequenced from one sample in a study of T-cell memory formation after mild COVID-19. TCRdb redid the calling of the 5' RACE reads with MiXCR, one entry per CDR3 protein. The table records a few hundred thousand distinct CDR3 sequences, 13% to 15% of them present only once. Material for sequencing was PBMCs or a T cell subset sorted from them (not recorded which). The receptors shown here come from a man aged 18 to 30 who had mild COVID-19 (a few samples of this study predate the infection). Cell type and time point are not known.

This clonotype was found a few times. The gene calls are TRBV12-3 or TRBV12-4 and TRBJ1-1; D may be TRBD1 (6 bases). The germline V and J ends were trimmed by 0 bases and 5 bases, with 10 bases remaining between them. The CDR3 sequence is 14 residues long. In nucleotides, the CDR3 is TGTGCCAGCAGTTTAGCCGGGGGCCGGACTGAAGCTTTCTTT. It codes for CASSLAGGRTEAFF.

This clonotype was recorded many times. The chain couples TRBV5-1 to TRBJ2-1; 10 bases align to TRBD2. The CDR3 has 15 residues. Germline loops: CDR1 SGHRS, CDR2 YFSETQ. After removal of 4 bases from V and 7 bases from J, the junction contained 8 bases not matched to a gene. CDR3 DNA: TGCGCCAGCAGCCTAAGCGGGGGGGCAAGGAATGAGCAGTTCTTC. This gives the protein CASSLSGGARNEQFF.

This clonotype has only a few counts. The CDR3 here is CASSDAGGPLYNEQFF. CDR3 sequence (DNA): TGTGCCAGCAGTGACGCCGGGGGACCCTTATACAATGAGCAGTTCTTC. This chain links TRBV12-3 or TRBV12-4 with TRBJ2-1, with D possibly being TRBD2 (6 bases). There are 16 residues in the CDR3. Trimming pared 5 bases from V and 4 bases from J, leaving 18 bases between.

This chain joins TRBV2 and TRBJ2-7; TRBD1 agrees at 11 bases. Germline loops: CDR1 SNHLY, CDR2 FYNNEI. The CDR3 totals 15 residues. The V gene end was trimmed by 5 bases and the J gene end by 1 base; junction bases not matched to a gene: 4. The CDR3 sequence is CASSPGTGGSYEQYV. CDR3 DNA: TGTGCCAGCAGTCCCGGGACAGGGGGTTCCTACGAGCAGTACGTC.

This clonotype has only one observation. The chain joins TRBV10-3 to TRBJ1-2, with unresolved D. The germline V gene has CDR1 ENHRY and CDR2 SYGVKD. V lost 0 bases and J lost 4, with 9 bases in between. This CDR3 has 14 amino acids. The CDR3 DNA follows: TGTGCCATCAGTGAGTCGATGGGCACCTATGGCTACACCTTC. Amino acids: CAISESMGTYGYTF.

The chain joins TRBV27 to TRBJ2-1; 11 bases line up with TRBD2. V was pared by 6 bases and J by 5 bases, with 6 bases of the junction left unmatched. The CDR3 runs to 15 residues. Germline CDR1 reads MNHEY; CDR2 reads SMNVEV (reference sequence). The CDR3 reads CASSEGLAVHNEQFF. As DNA, the CDR3 is TGTGCCAGCAGCGAGGGACTAGCGGTCCACAATGAGCAGTTCTTC.

A few counts support this clonotype. This chain uses TRBV7-3 with TRBJ1-1; the D is unclear. Germline-derived CDR1 and CDR2 are SGHTA and FQGTGA. The CDR3 contains 15 residues. The V and J ends lost 0 bases and 1 base respectively, with 9 bases between them. CDR3 bases: TGTGCCAGCAGCTTAACGCCGCTGGGGAACACTGAAGCTTTCTTT. It is translated as CASSLTPLGNTEAFF.

The genes are TRBV5-1 and TRBJ2-3, with 10 bases that match TRBD2. The length of the CDR3 is 19 residues. V dropped 4 bases and J dropped 6; count of bases not matched to a gene: 20. Germline values: CDR1 SGHRS, CDR2 YFSETQ. The CDR3 protein is CASSPTSGAYMGYSDTQYF. CDR3 coding DNA: TGCGCCAGCAGCCCCACTAGCGGGGCCTACATGGGATACTCGGATACGCAGTATTTT.

The chain links TRBV9 to TRBJ1-6; the D is unclear. Germline CDR1 reads SGDLS; CDR2 reads YYNGEE. Trimming removed 5 bases from V and 5 bases from J, with 8 bases in between. The CDR3 consists of 13 residues. Here the CDR3 reads CASSPANNSPLHF. CDR3 coding DNA: TGTGCCAGCAGTCCAGCGAATAATTCACCCCTCCACTTT.

This chain joins TRBV4-3 and TRBJ2-3, with TRBD2 matching over 9 bases. Losses at the gene ends were 0 bases for V and 0 bases for J; bases not matched to a gene: 7. From germline, CDR1 is LGHNA and CDR2 YSLEER. The CDR3 runs 18 residues. DNA for the CDR3: TGCGCCAGCAGCCAAGATCTTGCTAGCGGGAAGAGCACAGATACGCAGTATTTT. This sequence encodes CASSQDLASGKSTDTQYF.

This clonotype was seen at least ten times. The CDR3 region is CASSFSWPPGRTQETQYF. DNA of the CDR3: TGTGCCAGCAGTTTTTCGTGGCCGCCAGGCCGAACCCAAGAGACCCAGTACTTC. V is TRBV12-3 or TRBV12-4 and J is TRBJ2-5, with no clear D. The CDR3 runs 18 residues. Trimming stripped 3 bases from V and 1 base from J, with 21 bases between.

Worth noting for this clonotype: The junction departs from germline at one end; a sequencing error may be responsible. The chain links TRBV3-1 to TRBJ2-1, with 8 positions matching TRBD2. Germline CDR1 is LGHDT and CDR2 is YNNKEL (reference sequence). The CDR3 length is 16 residues. In DNA form, the CDR3 reads TGTGCCAGCAGCCAGTTGGGGACTAGTACGGCCAATGATCAGTTCTTC. It specifies CASSQLGTSTANDQFF.

The chain links TRBV28 to TRBJ2-2, with D possibly TRBD1 on 6 matching bases. The CDR3 spans 15 residues. Trimming left V 2 bases short and J 1 base short, with 8 bases between. Per germline, CDR1 MDHEN and CDR2 SYDVKM. The CDR3 bases are TGTGCCAGCAGTTTACCGGGACAGAACACCGGGGAGCTGTTTTTT. It encodes CASSLPGQNTGELFF.

V usage is TRBV5-1 and J usage is TRBJ2-1, with 9 bases aligning to TRBD1. Germline trimming cut 4 bases from V and 10 bases from J; bases unmatched to any gene: 9. The length of the CDR3 is 14 residues. Germline values: CDR1 SGHRS, CDR2 YFSETQ. In DNA, the CDR3 is TGCGCCAGCAGCGGGGGACAGGGCCCAGACGAGCAGTTCTTC. This codes for CASSGGQGPDEQFF.

This rearrangement joins TRBV20-1 to TRBJ2-1, with 10 bases that match TRBD2. This CDR3 has 13 residues. Trimming cost V 8 bases and J 5 bases; bases outside gene matches: 6. In germline, CDR1 is DFQATT, CDR2 SNEGSKA (reference sequence). CDR3 region: CSPIAGGHNEQFF. For the CDR3, the DNA is TGCAGTCCCATAGCGGGGGGCCACAATGAGCAGTTCTTC.

The chain joins TRBV10-2 to TRBJ2-3, with 7 bases aligning to TRBD2. The CDR3 is 15 amino acids. From germline, CDR1 is WSHSY and CDR2 SAAADI. V shed 4 bases, J shed 2 bases, and the junction held 6 bases outside the gene matches. CDR3 sequence reads: CASSGASGNTDTQYF. The CDR3 region has the DNA TGCGCCAGCAGTGGGGCTAGCGGAAACACAGATACGCAGTATTTT.

This clonotype was found a few times. The CDR3 protein is CASSRSGETDTQYF. The CDR3 nucleotides read TGTGCCAGCAGCCGGTCGGGGGAGACAGATACGCAGTATTTT. The chain links TRBV5-6 to TRBJ2-3, with TRBD2 as a possible D gene (6 bases). The CDR3 is made up of 14 amino acids. V was cut by 4 bases and J by 3 bases, with 12 bases left in between. Per germline, CDR1 SGHDT and CDR2 YYEEEE.